The rows below give T cell receptor beta chains drawn from one sample of a study of CD8 T cells in ankylosing spondylitis. From the 5' RACE reads, TCRdb called clonotypes with MiXCR, one entry per CDR3 protein. The profile covers roughly 700,000 distinct CDR3 sequences, with over 15% appearing a single time and under 20% taken by the ten largest. The sample taken for sequencing was blood, either unsorted or a sorted T cell fraction (not recorded which). The origin of the receptors is a male donor with ankylosing spondylitis. CDR3s include the opening cysteine and the closing phenylalanine or tryptophan. Each record gives: CDR3 protein, CDR3 DNA, V gene, clone size, J gene, D gene. The D gene is left open where the match is weak. Size is omitted from some rows. Given values are once, few, many or a class for expanded clones.

cdr3_aa: CALRTQRGYTF
cdr3_nt: TGTGCACTCCGAACCCAGCGCGGCTACACCTTC
v_call: TRBV28
clone_size: many
j_call: TRBJ1-2
d_call: NA

cdr3_aa: CASSLLGDRAQETQYF
cdr3_nt: TGTGCCAGCAGCTTATTAGGGGACAGGGCCCAAGAGACCCAGTACTTC
v_call: TRBV13
clone_size: NA
j_call: TRBJ2-5
d_call: TRBD1

cdr3_aa: CASSLAPPGPQETQYF
cdr3_nt: TGTGCCAGCAGCTTAGCCCCTCCGGGGCCTCAGGAGACCCAGTACTTC
v_call: TRBV11-3
clone_size: NA
j_call: TRBJ2-5
d_call: NA

cdr3_aa: CASSLTPSGVTDTQYF
cdr3_nt: TGCGCCAGCAGCCTTACGCCTAGCGGGGTGACAGATACGCAGTATTTT
v_call: TRBV5-1
clone_size: NA
j_call: TRBJ2-3
d_call: TRBD2

cdr3_aa: CASRDRQGNQPQHF
cdr3_nt: TGTGCCAGCAGGGATCGACAGGGCAATCAGCCCCAGCATTTT
v_call: TRBV6-1
clone_size: NA
j_call: TRBJ1-5
d_call: NA

cdr3_aa: CASSRDSVRRETQYF
cdr3_nt: TGTGCCAGCAGCCGCGACAGTGTCCGCAGGGAGACCCAGTACTTC
v_call: TRBV14
clone_size: NA
j_call: TRBJ2-5
d_call: NA

cdr3_aa: CSARSWSSVEQFF
cdr3_nt: TGCAGTGCTAGATCCTGGAGTTCCGTTGAGCAGTTCTTC
v_call: TRBV20-1
clone_size: NA
j_call: TRBJ2-1
d_call: NA

cdr3_aa: CASSVEAGLSTDTQYF
cdr3_nt: TGTGCCAGCAGCGTAGAGGCAGGCCTTTCCACAGATACGCAGTATTTT
v_call: TRBV9
clone_size: few
j_call: TRBJ2-3
d_call: NA

cdr3_aa: CASSYEDYDQGDTQYF
cdr3_nt: TGTGCCAGCAGTTACGAGGACTACGACCAGGGGGATACGCAGTATTTT
v_call: TRBV6-2/TRBV6-3
clone_size: NA
j_call: TRBJ2-3
d_call: NA

cdr3_aa: CASSPGLAGLNEQFF
cdr3_nt: TGTGCCAGCAGCCCTGGGCTAGCGGGTCTCAATGAGCAGTTCTTC
v_call: TRBV5-6
clone_size: NA
j_call: TRBJ2-1
d_call: TRBD2

cdr3_aa: CASSQGWVYTF
cdr3_nt: TGTGCCAGCAGCCAAGGTTGGGTCTACACCTTC
v_call: TRBV3-1
clone_size: NA
j_call: TRBJ1-2
d_call: NA

cdr3_aa: CASSHHPYQGEEDGYTF
cdr3_nt: TGTGCCAGCAGCCATCACCCCTATCAGGGTGAGGAAGATGGCTACACCTTC
v_call: TRBV7-9
clone_size: few
j_call: TRBJ1-2
d_call: NA

cdr3_aa: CASSARLADNTGELFF
cdr3_nt: TGCGCCAGCAGCGCCCGACTAGCGGACAACACCGGGGAGCTGTTTTTT
v_call: TRBV4-3
clone_size: few
j_call: TRBJ2-2
d_call: TRBD2

cdr3_aa: CTLGGAGDTQYF
cdr3_nt: TGCACCCTGGGCGGGGCGGGGGATACGCAGTATTTT
v_call: TRBV29-1
clone_size: NA
j_call: TRBJ2-3
d_call: NA

cdr3_aa: CSARQVANYGYTF
cdr3_nt: TGCAGTGCTAGACAGGTTGCTAACTATGGCTACACCTTC
v_call: TRBV20-1
clone_size: few
j_call: TRBJ1-2
d_call: NA

cdr3_aa: CASLSVSGGEQYF
cdr3_nt: TGTGCCAGCCTATCGGTGAGCGGGGGCGAGCAGTACTTC
v_call: TRBV27
clone_size: NA
j_call: TRBJ2-7
d_call: TRBD2

cdr3_aa: CASSLGAGATNEKLFF
cdr3_nt: TGTGCCAGCAGTTTAGGGGCGGGGGCAACTAATGAAAAACTGTTTTTT
v_call: TRBV27
clone_size: NA
j_call: TRBJ1-4
d_call: NA

cdr3_aa: CASSSRTSREQFF
cdr3_nt: TGTGCCAGCAGCTCCCGGACTAGCCGGGAGCAGTTCTTC
v_call: TRBV7-2
clone_size: NA
j_call: TRBJ2-1
d_call: TRBD2

cdr3_aa: CASSYSGQPQETQYF
cdr3_nt: TGTGCCAGCAGCTACTCGGGACAGCCCCAAGAGACCCAGTACTTC
v_call: TRBV11-2
clone_size: few
j_call: TRBJ2-5
d_call: TRBD1

cdr3_aa: CASSLAPGASYGYTF
cdr3_nt: TGTGCCAGCAGCTTGGCCCCGGGGGCCAGCTATGGCTACACCTTC
v_call: TRBV5-5
clone_size: NA
j_call: TRBJ1-2
d_call: NA

cdr3_aa: CASSLNRGLSYEQYF
cdr3_nt: TGTGCCAGCAGCCTCAACAGGGGGCTTTCCTACGAGCAGTACTTC
v_call: TRBV6-1
clone_size: few
j_call: TRBJ2-7
d_call: TRBD1

cdr3_aa: CASSQEGTLNQPQHF
cdr3_nt: TGTGCCAGCAGCCAAGAAGGGACCCTTAATCAGCCCCAGCATTTT
v_call: TRBV4-2
clone_size: NA
j_call: TRBJ1-5
d_call: NA

cdr3_aa: CASRRGTGGGGYTF
cdr3_nt: TGTGCCAGCAGACGAGGGACAGGGGGCGGGGGCTACACCTTC
v_call: TRBV6-1
clone_size: NA
j_call: TRBJ1-2
d_call: TRBD1

cdr3_aa: CSARTDDVGAQYF
cdr3_nt: TGCAGTGCTAGAACAGATGATGTGGGGGCCCAGTACTTC
v_call: TRBV20-1
clone_size: few
j_call: TRBJ2-5
d_call: NA

cdr3_aa: CASSFRGGQGTNEKLFF
cdr3_nt: TGTGCCAGCAGCTTCAGGGGTGGACAGGGAACTAATGAAAAACTGTTTTTT
v_call: TRBV7-9
clone_size: many
j_call: TRBJ1-4
d_call: TRBD1

cdr3_aa: CASSQDPGGQRDEKLFF
cdr3_nt: TGTGCCAGCAGCCAAGATCCCGGAGGCCAGAGGGACGAAAAACTGTTTTTT
v_call: TRBV4-2
clone_size: NA
j_call: TRBJ1-4
d_call: NA

cdr3_aa: CASSQEPSGSSYNEQFF
cdr3_nt: TGCGCCAGCAGCCAAGAGCCTAGCGGGAGCTCCTACAATGAGCAGTTCTTC
v_call: TRBV4-1
clone_size: NA
j_call: TRBJ2-1
d_call: TRBD2

cdr3_aa: CASSLPFPYEQYF
cdr3_nt: TGTGCCAGCAGCTTACCCTTCCCCTACGAGCAGTACTTC
v_call: TRBV11-2
clone_size: NA
j_call: TRBJ2-7
d_call: NA

cdr3_aa: CSVGPRLAVYNEQFF
cdr3_nt: TGCAGCGTTGGGCCCCGACTAGCGGTATACAATGAGCAGTTCTTC
v_call: TRBV29-1
clone_size: NA
j_call: TRBJ2-1
d_call: TRBD2

cdr3_aa: CSARDPTGSSYEQYF
cdr3_nt: TGCAGTGCTAGAGATCCCACAGGGAGCTCCTACGAGCAGTACTTC
v_call: TRBV20-1
clone_size: few
j_call: TRBJ2-7
d_call: NA

cdr3_aa: CATSDPTLGYQETQYF
cdr3_nt: TGTGCCACCAGTGATCCGACACTCGGGTACCAAGAGACCCAGTACTTC
v_call: TRBV24-1
clone_size: NA
j_call: TRBJ2-5
d_call: NA

cdr3_aa: CASSARGTEAFF
cdr3_nt: TGTGCCAGCAGCGCACGTGGGACTGAAGCTTTCTTT
v_call: TRBV7-9
clone_size: NA
j_call: TRBJ1-1
d_call: NA

cdr3_aa: CASSSVAVRASGGEQYF
cdr3_nt: TGTGCCAGCAGTTCCGTAGCCGTCAGAGCCTCGGGCGGCGAGCAGTACTTC
v_call: TRBV27
clone_size: NA
j_call: TRBJ2-7
d_call: NA

cdr3_aa: CASSSKIAGGSTDTQYF
cdr3_nt: TGTGCCAGCAGCTCAAAAATAGCGGGAGGAAGCACAGATACGCAGTATTTT
v_call: TRBV11-3
clone_size: once
j_call: TRBJ2-3
d_call: TRBD2

cdr3_aa: CASSGGLALGPYEQYF
cdr3_nt: TGTGCCAGTAGTGGGGGACTAGCCCTGGGACCCTACGAGCAGTACTTC
v_call: TRBV19
clone_size: few
j_call: TRBJ2-7
d_call: TRBD2

cdr3_aa: CSGVSGAVETQYF
cdr3_nt: TGCAGTGGAGTGTCAGGGGCGGTGGAGACCCAGTACTTC
v_call: TRBV20-1
clone_size: few
j_call: TRBJ2-5
d_call: NA

cdr3_aa: CSVEADVLDGYTF
cdr3_nt: TGCAGCGTTGAAGCGGACGTTCTAGATGGCTACACCTTC
v_call: TRBV29-1
clone_size: NA
j_call: TRBJ1-2
d_call: NA

cdr3_aa: CASSLLERGGDEQFF
cdr3_nt: TGTGCCAGCAGCTTGTTAGAGCGGGGGGGCGATGAGCAGTTCTTC
v_call: TRBV7-9
clone_size: few
j_call: TRBJ2-1
d_call: TRBD2

cdr3_aa: CSARGPSGRPREQYF
cdr3_nt: TGCAGTGCTAGAGGACCTAGCGGGAGACCTCGGGAGCAGTACTTC
v_call: TRBV20-1
clone_size: NA
j_call: TRBJ2-7
d_call: TRBD2

cdr3_aa: CASSSSYRGEKLFF
cdr3_nt: TGTGCCAGCAGCTCATCCTACAGGGGCGAAAAACTGTTTTTT
v_call: TRBV7-2
clone_size: NA
j_call: TRBJ1-4
d_call: TRBD1